The rows below give T cell receptor beta chains drawn from one sample of a study of cytomegalovirus exposure and HLA in healthy donors. Method: immunoSEQ multiplex PCR; TCRdb's copy keeps in-frame clones and lacks some. The sample yields 110,000 to 150,000 clones, over 75% seen once. The sample was PBMCs. Receptors originate from a female donor in good health and CMV-seronegative. CDR3s include the opening cysteine and the closing phenylalanine or tryptophan. Each record gives: clone size, J gene, V gene, D gene, CDR3 protein, CDR3 DNA. A D gene is named only where the DNA matches it firmly. Only some rows state a clone size, as once, few, many or a class for expanded clones.

clone size: NA
J gene: TRBJ2-1
V gene: TRBV29-1
D gene: TRBD1
CDR3 protein: CSVELIDRVPPNEQFF
CDR3 DNA: TGCAGCGTTGAACTCATAGACAGGGTACCACCCAATGAGCAGTTCTTC

clone size: NA
J gene: TRBJ2-7
V gene: TRBV27
D gene: NA
CDR3 protein: CASSLKGEKTYEQYF
CDR3 DNA: TGTGCCAGCAGTTTAAAGGGAGAAAAAACCTACGAGCAGTACTTC

clone size: NA
J gene: TRBJ1-2
V gene: TRBV19
D gene: NA
CDR3 protein: CASSLTGYLTSNYGYTF
CDR3 DNA: TGTGCCAGTAGTCTCACGGGGTACCTAACCTCTAACTATGGCTACACCTTC

clone size: NA
J gene: TRBJ2-7
V gene: TRBV5-6
D gene: NA
CDR3 protein: CASSHLAGLSYEQYF
CDR3 DNA: TGTGCCAGCAGCCACCTAGCAGGACTTTCCTACGAGCAGTACTTC

clone size: NA
J gene: TRBJ1-1
V gene: TRBV11-3
D gene: TRBD1
CDR3 protein: CASSPRTGGEAFF
CDR3 DNA: TGTGCCAGCAGCCCCCGGACAGGGGGAGAAGCTTTCTTT

clone size: NA
J gene: TRBJ2-7
V gene: TRBV29-1
D gene: TRBD1
CDR3 protein: CSVDSDRGHPYEQYF
CDR3 DNA: TGCAGCGTGGATTCTGACAGGGGGCATCCCTACGAGCAGTACTTC

clone size: once
J gene: TRBJ1-1
V gene: TRBV10-3
D gene: NA
CDR3 protein: CAISSTGLDTEAFF
CDR3 DNA: TGTGCCATCAGTTCTACAGGCCTCGACACTGAAGCTTTCTTT

clone size: NA
J gene: TRBJ2-1
V gene: TRBV29-1
D gene: TRBD1
CDR3 protein: CSVLDRQGNNEQFF
CDR3 DNA: TGCAGCGTTTTGGACAGGCAGGGTAACAATGAGCAGTTCTTC

clone size: many
J gene: TRBJ2-7
V gene: TRBV19
D gene: TRBD2
CDR3 protein: CASSVGLDYEQYF
CDR3 DNA: TGTGCCAGTAGTGTGGGACTAGACTACGAGCAGTACTTC

clone size: NA
J gene: TRBJ2-2
V gene: TRBV19
D gene: NA
CDR3 protein: CASKSPGDTGELFF
CDR3 DNA: TGTGCCAGTAAGTCTCCGGGAGACACCGGGGAGCTGTTTTTT

clone size: NA
J gene: TRBJ2-7
V gene: TRBV25-1
D gene: TRBD2
CDR3 protein: CASSESPGGLGGQYF
CDR3 DNA: TGTGCCAGCAGTGAATCGCCGGGAGGTCTGGGCGGGCAGTACTTC

clone size: NA
J gene: TRBJ2-7
V gene: TRBV13
D gene: TRBD2
CDR3 protein: CASSPGTSGGEQYF
CDR3 DNA: TGTGCCAGCAGCCCCGGGACCAGCGGGGGCGAGCAGTACTTC

clone size: NA
J gene: TRBJ1-2
V gene: TRBV18
D gene: TRBD1
CDR3 protein: CASSQGGQVGYGYTF
CDR3 DNA: TGTGCCAGCTCTCAAGGGGGACAGGTGGGCTATGGCTACACCTTC

clone size: NA
J gene: TRBJ2-1
V gene: TRBV2
D gene: TRBD2
CDR3 protein: CASKRLASYNEQFF
CDR3 DNA: TGTGCCAGCAAACGACTAGCGTCCTACAATGAGCAGTTCTTC

clone size: NA
J gene: TRBJ2-4
V gene: TRBV5-1
D gene: TRBD1
CDR3 protein: CASSDGTGDLENIQYF
CDR3 DNA: TGCGCCAGCAGCGATGGGACAGGGGATTTAGAAAACATTCAGTACTTC

clone size: once
J gene: TRBJ1-1
V gene: TRBV5-1
D gene: NA
CDR3 protein: CASSPENRVGAFF
CDR3 DNA: TGCGCCAGCAGCCCCGAGAACAGGGTCGGGGCTTTCTTT

clone size: NA
J gene: TRBJ2-7
V gene: TRBV2
D gene: TRBD1
CDR3 protein: CASSPGQHYEQYF
CDR3 DNA: TGTGCCAGCAGTCCGGGACAGCACTACGAGCAGTACTTC

clone size: NA
J gene: TRBJ2-1
V gene: TRBV29-1
D gene: NA
CDR3 protein: CSVPKEGPNYNEQFF
CDR3 DNA: TGCAGCGTTCCAAAGGAGGGACCTAACTACAATGAGCAGTTCTTC

clone size: NA
J gene: TRBJ2-1
V gene: TRBV7-6
D gene: TRBD2
CDR3 protein: CASSLLAGGNEQFF
CDR3 DNA: TGTGCCAGCAGCTTGTTGGCGGGGGGTAATGAGCAGTTCTTC

clone size: few
J gene: TRBJ2-1
V gene: TRBV9
D gene: NA
CDR3 protein: CASSPRETNYNEQFF
CDR3 DNA: TGTGCCAGCAGCCCCAGAGAAACTAACTACAATGAGCAGTTCTTC

clone size: few
J gene: TRBJ1-1
V gene: TRBV13
D gene: NA
CDR3 protein: CASSKPLPPEAFF
CDR3 DNA: TGTGCCAGCAGCAAACCACTGCCCCCTGAAGCTTTCTTT

clone size: NA
J gene: TRBJ1-1
V gene: TRBV23-1
D gene: NA
CDR3 protein: CASTQTGNTEAFF
CDR3 DNA: TGCGCCAGCACCCAAACAGGGAACACTGAAGCTTTCTTT

clone size: NA
J gene: TRBJ1-4
V gene: TRBV7-9
D gene: TRBD1
CDR3 protein: CASSHPTGGGVEKLFF
CDR3 DNA: TGTGCCAGCAGCCACCCAACAGGGGGAGGCGTTGAAAAACTGTTTTTT

clone size: NA
J gene: TRBJ1-2
V gene: TRBV28
D gene: NA
CDR3 protein: CASSFLSYRVSRNITGGYTF
CDR3 DNA: TGTGCCAGCAGTTTCCTTTCTTACAGGGTGTCCCGCAATATTACGGGCGGCTACACCTTC

clone size: NA
J gene: TRBJ2-2
V gene: TRBV5-1
D gene: NA
CDR3 protein: CASSLIGQNTGELFF
CDR3 DNA: TGCGCCAGCAGCCTCATAGGACAGAACACCGGGGAGCTGTTTTTT

clone size: once
J gene: TRBJ2-7
V gene: TRBV27
D gene: TRBD2
CDR3 protein: CATRLLAGGSSYEQYF
CDR3 DNA: TGTGCCACAAGACTATTAGCGGGTGGGAGCTCCTACGAGCAGTACTTC

clone size: NA
J gene: TRBJ1-1
V gene: TRBV28
D gene: NA
CDR3 protein: CASSLSRGTEAFF
CDR3 DNA: TGTGCCAGCAGTTTAAGCAGGGGAACTGAAGCTTTCTTT

clone size: NA
J gene: TRBJ2-5
V gene: TRBV14
D gene: TRBD2
CDR3 protein: CASSRRTSGSGETQYF
CDR3 DNA: TGTGCCAGCAGCCGTCGGACTAGCGGGAGCGGGGAGACCCAGTACTTC

clone size: NA
J gene: TRBJ2-2
V gene: TRBV6-1
D gene: TRBD2
CDR3 protein: CASSEAITSGSFTGELFF
CDR3 DNA: TGTGCCAGCAGTGAAGCCATCACTAGCGGGAGTTTCACCGGGGAGCTGTTTTTT

clone size: NA
J gene: TRBJ2-3
V gene: TRBV7-6
D gene: TRBD2
CDR3 protein: CASSSLAGGPKDTQYF
CDR3 DNA: TGTGCCAGCAGCTCCCTAGCGGGAGGGCCGAAAGATACGCAGTATTTT

clone size: NA
J gene: TRBJ1-2
V gene: TRBV19
D gene: TRBD1
CDR3 protein: CASRQGRDYGYTF
CDR3 DNA: TGTGCCAGCCGACAGGGGCGAGACTATGGCTACACCTTC

clone size: NA
J gene: TRBJ1-2
V gene: TRBV28
D gene: NA
CDR3 protein: CASSLSANYGYTF
CDR3 DNA: TGTGCCAGCAGTTTATCAGCTAACTATGGCTACACCTTC

clone size: NA
J gene: TRBJ1-1
V gene: TRBV11-1
D gene: NA
CDR3 protein: CASSMDTRLNTEAFF
CDR3 DNA: TGTGCCAGCAGCATGGACACCCGCTTGAACACTGAAGCTTTCTTT

clone size: NA
J gene: TRBJ1-4
V gene: TRBV5-1
D gene: NA
CDR3 protein: CASSLVPGNEKLFF
CDR3 DNA: TGCGCCAGCAGCTTGGTACCAGGTAATGAAAAACTGTTTTTT

clone size: NA
J gene: TRBJ2-3
V gene: TRBV18
D gene: NA
CDR3 protein: CASSPRGGPDNPFFSTDTQYF
CDR3 DNA: TGTGCCAGCTCACCAAGGGGGGGTCCGGATAACCCCTTCTTTAGCACAGATACGCAGTATTTT

clone size: NA
J gene: TRBJ2-1
V gene: TRBV25-1
D gene: TRBD1
CDR3 protein: CASSKDRGAYNEQFF
CDR3 DNA: TGTGCCAGCAGTAAGGACAGGGGAGCCTACAATGAGCAGTTCTTC

clone size: NA
J gene: TRBJ1-3
V gene: TRBV4-1
D gene: NA
CDR3 protein: CASSQRDTGWDGNTIYF
CDR3 DNA: TGCGCCAGCAGCCAACGGGACACTGGATGGGATGGAAACACCATATATTTT

clone size: once
J gene: TRBJ2-7
V gene: TRBV7-9
D gene: TRBD2
CDR3 protein: CASSSIAREVSYEQYF
CDR3 DNA: TGTGCCAGCAGCTCCATAGCACGGGAGGTCTCCTACGAGCAGTACTTC

clone size: NA
J gene: TRBJ1-5
V gene: TRBV10-2
D gene: NA
CDR3 protein: CASSEKGGKYSNQPQHF
CDR3 DNA: TGCGCCAGCAGTGAGAAAGGCGGAAAATATAGCAATCAGCCCCAGCATTTT

clone size: NA
J gene: TRBJ1-4
V gene: TRBV25-1
D gene: NA
CDR3 protein: CASSEYLGAGEKLFF
CDR3 DNA: TGTGCCAGCAGTGAATATTTGGGGGCGGGTGAAAAACTGTTTTTT

clone size: NA
J gene: TRBJ2-5
V gene: TRBV4-1
D gene: TRBD1
CDR3 protein: CASSQVTGGAETQYF
CDR3 DNA: TGCGCCAGCAGCCAAGTTACAGGGGGCGCAGAGACCCAGTACTTC

clone size: NA
J gene: TRBJ2-7
V gene: TRBV2
D gene: NA
CDR3 protein: CASMSFGAYDYEQYF
CDR3 DNA: TGTGCCAGCATGTCGTTTGGGGCGTACGACTACGAGCAGTACTTC

clone size: NA
J gene: TRBJ2-3
V gene: TRBV7-3
D gene: NA
CDR3 protein: CASSATGSGDTQYF
CDR3 DNA: TGTGCCAGCAGCGCAACGGGGTCGGGAGATACGCAGTATTTT

clone size: NA
J gene: TRBJ1-1
V gene: TRBV9
D gene: TRBD1
CDR3 protein: CASSAGDRAGTEAFF
CDR3 DNA: TGTGCCAGCAGCGCAGGAGACAGGGCGGGCACTGAAGCTTTCTTT

clone size: NA
J gene: TRBJ1-2
V gene: TRBV28
D gene: NA
CDR3 protein: CASSSNGYYTF
CDR3 DNA: TGTGCCAGCAGTTCTAACGGGTACTACACCTTC

clone size: NA
J gene: TRBJ1-2
V gene: TRBV30
D gene: NA
CDR3 protein: CAWSRGGSGYTF
CDR3 DNA: TGTGCCTGGAGCCGCGGGGGAAGCGGCTACACCTTC

clone size: NA
J gene: TRBJ1-5
V gene: TRBV28
D gene: TRBD1
CDR3 protein: CASSLWTGVSNQPQHF
CDR3 DNA: TGTGCCAGCAGTTTATGGACAGGGGTTAGCAATCAGCCCCAGCATTTT

clone size: few
J gene: TRBJ1-4
V gene: TRBV6-1
D gene: TRBD1
CDR3 protein: CASSEGQGGTNEKLFF
CDR3 DNA: TGTGCCAGCAGTGAAGGGCAGGGGGGTACTAATGAAAAACTGTTTTTT

clone size: NA
J gene: TRBJ2-1
V gene: TRBV7-3
D gene: TRBD1
CDR3 protein: CASNQGQGYDEQFF
CDR3 DNA: TGTGCCAGCAACCAGGGACAGGGGTACGATGAGCAGTTCTTC